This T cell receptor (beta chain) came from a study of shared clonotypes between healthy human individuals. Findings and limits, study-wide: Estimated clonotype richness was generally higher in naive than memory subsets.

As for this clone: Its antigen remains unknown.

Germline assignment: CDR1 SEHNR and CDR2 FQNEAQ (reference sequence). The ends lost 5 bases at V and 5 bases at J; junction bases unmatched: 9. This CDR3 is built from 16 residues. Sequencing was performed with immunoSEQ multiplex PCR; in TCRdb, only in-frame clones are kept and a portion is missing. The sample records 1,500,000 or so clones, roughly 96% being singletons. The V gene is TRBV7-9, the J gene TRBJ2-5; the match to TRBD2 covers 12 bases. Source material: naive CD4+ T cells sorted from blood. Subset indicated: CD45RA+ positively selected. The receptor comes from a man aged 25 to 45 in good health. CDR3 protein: CASSRGLAGFGETQYF. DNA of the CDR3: TGTGCCAGCAGCAGAGGACTAGCGGGATTTGGGGAGACCCAGTACTTC.